The 10 T cell receptor beta chains presented below share a single source sample, sequenced in a study of blood T cell repertoires in COVID-19. Assay used: immunoSEQ multiplex PCR; TCRdb lists only in-frame clones, some missing. The data show 70,000 or so clones, more than 75% seen once. What was sequenced was peripheral blood. The receptors come from a human donor in a cohort sampled during active COVID-19.

The genes are TRBV5-6 and TRBJ2-5; TRBD1 matches 9 bases. The CDR3 has 14 amino acids. The junction had 9 bases not matched to a gene; V was cut back by 5 bases and J by 7 bases. Germline values: CDR1 SGHDT, CDR2 YYEEEE. The CDR3 reads CASRIGTGRGTQYF. As DNA, the CDR3 is TGTGCCAGCAGGATTGGGACAGGGCGTGGGACCCAGTACTTC. Full variable domain (remainder filled in from reference TRBV5-6 and TRBJ2-5): DAGVTQSPTHLIKTRGQQVTLRCSPKSGHDTVSWYQQALGQGPQFIFQYYEEEERQRGNFPDRFSGHQFPNYSSELNVNALLLGDSALYLCASRIGTGRGTQYFGPGTRLLVL.

CDR3 residues: CASSLRTGELFF. CDR3 DNA sequence: TGTGCCAGCAGCCTGCGCACCGGGGAGCTGTTTTTT. This chain links TRBV11-3 with TRBJ2-2, with no clear D. The CDR3 covers 12 residues. Germline V gives CDR1 SGHNT, CDR2 YENEEA. Trimming stripped 5 bases from V and 4 bases from J, with 5 bases between.

The gene calls are TRBV5-4 and TRBJ2-7; possibly TRBD1 for D (6 bases). The CDR3 runs 13 residues. The V and J ends lost 2 bases and 2 bases respectively, with 8 bases between them. The germline V gene encodes CDR1 SGHNT and CDR2 YYREEE (reference sequence). The CDR3 region has the DNA TGTGCCAGCAGCTTTGGGGGCACCTACGAGCAGTACTTC. Translation: CASSFGGTYEQYF.

This clone showed up just a few times. The chain is built from TRBV5-1 and TRBJ1-1, with D unclear. V was trimmed by 3 bases and J by 3 bases, leaving 12 bases between them. This CDR3 spans 14 amino acids. The germline V gene encodes CDR1 SGHRS and CDR2 YFSETQ. The CDR3 nucleotides read TGCGCCAGCAGCTCCGCAGGAGGTTACACTGAAGCTTTCTTT. This codes for CASSSAGGYTEAFF.

V and J are TRBV6-6 and TRBJ1-5, with 8 bases identical to TRBD1. Germline-derived CDR1 and CDR2 are MNHNY and SVGAGI (reference sequence). V shed 5 bases and J 2 bases; nucleotides not matched to a gene: 2. The CDR3 spans 14 residues. The CDR3 loop is CASSPDRGNQPQHF. The CDR3 DNA follows: TGTGCCAGCAGTCCGGACAGGGGCAATCAGCCCCAGCATTTT.

J is TRBJ2-1 and V is TRBV4-1, with TRBD1 identical over 8 bases. The V and J ends lost 4 bases and 4 bases, in that order; junction bases with no gene match: 6. The CDR3 has 15 residues. In germline, CDR1 is MGHRA, CDR2 YSYEKL. The CDR3 region has the DNA TGCGCCAGCAGCCCCGGGACAGGACCTTACAATGAGCAGTTCTTC. Amino acid sequence: CASSPGTGPYNEQFF.

This chain connects TRBV2 to TRBJ2-7, with TRBD2 matching 10 bases. V shed 6 bases and J 6 bases; nucleotides not matched to a gene: 17. Germline V gene sequence: CDR1 SNHLY, CDR2 FYNNEI. The CDR3 has 17 amino acids. CDR3 in amino acids: CASRWSSGGQFFSEQYF. In DNA, the CDR3 is TGTGCCAGCAGATGGTCTAGCGGGGGCCAATTTTTTTCCGAGCAGTACTTC.

CDR3 bases: TGTGCCAGTAGTATGGGTGGGACAGCGATCTCCTACGAGCAGTACTTC. Translation gives CASSMGGTAISYEQYF. The V call is TRBV19, the J call TRBJ2-7, with 7 positions matching TRBD1. Germline V lookup: CDR1 LNHDA, CDR2 SQIVND (reference sequence). The length of the CDR3 is 16 residues. V dropped 3 bases and J dropped 0; count of bases not matched to a gene: 8.

The chain links TRBV28 to TRBJ2-7; 14 nucleotides match TRBD2. CDR1 MDHEN and CDR2 SYDVKM come from the germline V gene. After removal of 5 bases from V and 2 bases from J, the junction contained 5 bases not matched to a gene. This CDR3 is built from 16 residues. The chain's CDR3 is CASSRTSGRNPYEQYF. The CDR3 region has the DNA TGTGCCAGCAGTAGGACTAGCGGGAGGAACCCCTACGAGCAGTACTTC.

V is TRBV5-6 and J is TRBJ1-5; D is possibly TRBD1 (6 bases). The CDR3 covers 16 residues. Germline CDR1 reads SGHDT; CDR2 reads YYEEEE. The V end lost 1 base, the J end lost 2 bases, and 13 bases lay between the germline ends. The CDR3: CASSLRGGTGNQPQHF. The CDR3 region has the DNA TGTGCCAGCAGCTTGCGGGGGGGCACTGGCAATCAGCCCCAGCATTTT.